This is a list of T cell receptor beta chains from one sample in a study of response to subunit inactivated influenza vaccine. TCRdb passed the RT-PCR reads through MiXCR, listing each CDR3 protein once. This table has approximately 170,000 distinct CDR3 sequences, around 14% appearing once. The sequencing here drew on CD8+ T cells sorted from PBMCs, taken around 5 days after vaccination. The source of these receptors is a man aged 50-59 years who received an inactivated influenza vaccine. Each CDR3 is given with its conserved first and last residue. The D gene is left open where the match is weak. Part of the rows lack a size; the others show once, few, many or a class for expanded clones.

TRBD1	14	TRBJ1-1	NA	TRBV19	TGTGCCAGTAGTATCGGGACAGCGAACACTGAAGCTTTCTTT	CASSIGTANTEAFF
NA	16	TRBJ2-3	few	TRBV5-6	TGTGCCAGCAGCTGGGGTGACAGTGAAGTTACAGATACGCAGTATTTT	CASSWGDSEVTDTQYF
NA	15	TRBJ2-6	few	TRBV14	TGTGCCAGCAGCCACATGGAGTCTGGGGCCAACGTCCTGACTTTC	CASSHMESGANVLTF
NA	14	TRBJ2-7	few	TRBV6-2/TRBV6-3	TGTGCCAGCAGTTACAATACATTACTCGACGAGCAGTACTTC	CASSYNTLLDEQYF
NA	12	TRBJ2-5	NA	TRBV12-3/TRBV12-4	TGTGCCAGCAGTTTCCCGGGAGAGACCCAGTACTTC	CASSFPGETQYF
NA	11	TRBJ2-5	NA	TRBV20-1	TGCAGTGCTTACCCCGGGGGTGAGCAGTACTTC	CSAYPGGEQYF
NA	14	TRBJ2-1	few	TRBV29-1	TGCAGCGTTGAAGAGTGGACTGCCTACAATGAGCAGTTCTTC	CSVEEWTAYNEQFF
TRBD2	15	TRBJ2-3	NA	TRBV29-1	TGCAGCGTTGATGGACTAGCGGGAGCCACAGATATGCAGTATTTT	CSVDGLAGATDMQYF
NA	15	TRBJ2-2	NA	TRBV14	TGTGCCAGCAGCCAAGCCATGTGGGGGACCGGGGAGCTGTTTTTT	CASSQAMWGTGELFF
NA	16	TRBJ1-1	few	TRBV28	TGTGCCAGCAGTGGAGGGGTTTTTGAACGATACGCTGAAGCTTTCTTT	CASSGGVFERYAEAFF
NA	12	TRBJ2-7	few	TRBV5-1	TGCGCCAGCAGCTCCCGGGACGGCGAGCAGTACTTC	CASSSRDGEQYF
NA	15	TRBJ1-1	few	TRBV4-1	TGCGCCAGCAGCCAGACGGACATTAGGAACACTGAAGCTTTCTTT	CASSQTDIRNTEAFF
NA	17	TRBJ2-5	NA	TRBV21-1	TGTGCCAGCAGCAAAGGTTTCCGGGGGGGCCCCGGGGAGACCCAGTACTTC	CASSKGFRGGPGETQYF
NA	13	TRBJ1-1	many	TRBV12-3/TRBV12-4	TGTGCCAGCAGAGGGGTCTGGAACACTGAAGCTTTCTTT	CASRGVWNTEAFF
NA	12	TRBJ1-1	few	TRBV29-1	TGCAGCGTTGAAACTGGACACACTGAAGCTTTCTTT	CSVETGHTEAFF
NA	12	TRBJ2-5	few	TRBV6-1	TGTGCCAGCAGTGAAGTAAGGGAGACCCAGTACTTC	CASSEVRETQYF
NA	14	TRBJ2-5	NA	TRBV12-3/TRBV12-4	TGTGCCAGCAGTTCAGGGACCCTGATGGTGACCCAGTACTTC	CASSSGTLMVTQYF
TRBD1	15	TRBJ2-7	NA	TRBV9	TGTGCCAGCAGCGTCGGGACAGGGGCTAACTACGAGCAGTACTTC	CASSVGTGANYEQYF
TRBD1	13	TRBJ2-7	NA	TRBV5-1	TGCGCCAGCAGCTTGCGGACAGGCTACGAGCAGTACTTC	CASSLRTGYEQYF